The 24 T cell receptor beta chains reported below all come from one sample, sequenced in a study of blood T cell repertoires in COVID-19. Some clones are missing from TCRdb's copy, which holds only in-frame ones; the method was immunoSEQ multiplex PCR. The sample contains 250,000 or so clones, 80% to 95% of which appear only once. The material sequenced was peripheral blood. All receptors derive from a man aged 25-45 years with COVID-19, enrolled during active disease.

This chain uses TRBV19 with TRBJ2-7; D might be TRBD2 (5 bases). CDR1 LNHDA and CDR2 SQIVND come from the germline V gene (reference sequence). CDR3 size: 13 residues. The V gene lost 5 bases and the J gene lost 6 bases, with 14 bases spanning the gap. The CDR3 nucleotides read TGTGCCAGTAGTTCCCAGCACGGAGGCGAGCAGTACTTC. Amino acid sequence: CASSSQHGGEQYF.

In this sample, this clone turned up once. This chain connects TRBV18 to TRBJ1-2; D uncertain. The germline V gene has CDR1 KGHSH and CDR2 LQKENI. There are 14 residues in the CDR3. Trimming shortened V by 0 bases and J by 5 bases, and 10 bases separated the two germline ends. This CDR3 is CASSPPSGFYGYTF. As DNA, the CDR3 is TGTGCCAGCTCACCACCATCGGGGTTTTATGGCTACACCTTC.

The V call is TRBV18, the J call TRBJ2-1; possibly TRBD2 for D (5 bases). Deletions cut 2 bases from V and 5 bases from J, with 7 bases between. Germline V lookup: CDR1 KGHSH, CDR2 LQKENI. This CDR3 is 13 amino acids long. CDR3 protein: CASSPGLNNEQFF. In DNA, the CDR3 is TGTGCCAGCTCACCAGGACTTAACAATGAGCAGTTCTTC.

The V call is TRBV5-1, the J call TRBJ2-5; 11 nucleotides agree with TRBD1. Germline lookup yields CDR1 SGHRS and CDR2 YFSETQ. CDR3 length: 15 residues. V lost 5 bases and J lost 6; bases outside the gene matches: 9. CDR3 DNA sequence: TGCGCCAGCAGATGGGAGGGGACAGGGGGAAAGACCCAGTACTTC. Encoded protein: CASRWEGTGGKTQYF.

The chain uses TRBV7-9 and TRBJ1-1; D might be TRBD1 (5 bases). The CDR3 has 14 amino acids. Looked up from germline, CDR1 is SEHNR and CDR2 is FQNEAQ (reference sequence). Trimming removed 3 bases from V and 2 bases from J, with 10 bases in between. CDR3 in amino acids: CASSFLGPNTEAFF. The CDR3 DNA reads as TGTGCCAGCAGCTTCCTGGGGCCAAACACTGAAGCTTTCTTT.

The genes are TRBV5-1 and TRBJ1-2; perhaps TRBD1 as D (5 bases). Germline lookup yields CDR1 SGHRS and CDR2 YFSETQ. V was pared by 2 bases and J by 4 bases, with 9 bases between. The CDR3 has 13 amino acids. For the CDR3, the DNA is TGCGCCAGCAGCTTCGACAGCTCCTATGGCTACACCTTC. Protein: CASSFDSSYGYTF.

This chain connects TRBV9 to TRBJ1-1; D gene ambiguous. Germline assignment: CDR1 SGDLS and CDR2 YYNGEE. Deletions cut 0 bases from V and 4 bases from J, with 10 bases between. The CDR3 runs to 14 residues. The CDR3 protein is CASSVAGSATEAFF. CDR3 DNA: TGTGCCAGCAGCGTAGCGGGGTCCGCCACTGAAGCTTTCTTT.

The chain combines TRBV18 with TRBJ2-2, with D possibly being TRBD2 (7 bases). The length of the CDR3 is 15 residues. CDR1 is KGHSH, CDR2 LQKENI, per germline. Trimming left V 5 bases short and J 3 bases short, with 13 bases between. The CDR3 sequence is CASSWGGADTGELFF. In nucleotides, the CDR3 is TGTGCCAGCTCATGGGGGGGCGCAGACACCGGGGAGCTGTTTTTT.

This chain joins TRBV10-2 and TRBJ1-2; the D gene is possibly TRBD1 (5 bases). Germline loops: CDR1 WSHSY, CDR2 SAAADI. The CDR3 is 15 residues long. V lost 6 bases and J 3 bases, leaving 17 bases between the germline ends. The CDR3 loop reads CASSGGELSHYGYTF. Here the CDR3 DNA reads TGCGCCAGCAGCGGGGGAGAACTATCGCACTATGGCTACACCTTC.

The chain has TRBV3-1 (or the pseudogene TRBV3-2) and TRBJ1-4; D ambiguous. This CDR3 is 13 amino acids long. CDR1 is LGHDT, CDR2 YNNKEL, per germline (reference sequence). The germline V and J ends were trimmed by 4 bases and 7 bases, with 10 bases remaining between them. CDR3 sequence (DNA): TGTGCCAGCAGCCGCGTACGGGGTGAAAAACTGTTTTTT. Its translation is CASSRVRGEKLFF.

This clone has only a few counts. The chain couples TRBV28 to TRBJ1-1, with TRBD1 matching 7 bases. The CDR3 contains 14 residues. Germline trimming cut 8 bases from V and 1 base from J; bases unmatched to any gene: 7. Germline CDR1 reads MDHEN; CDR2 reads SYDVKM. In DNA, the CDR3 is TGTGCCAGCGGAGGACAGGTTTGGAACACTGAAGCTTTCTTT. Amino acids: CASGGQVWNTEAFF. Full variable domain (outside the CDR3, taken from reference TRBV28 and TRBJ1-1): DVKVTQSSRYLVKRTGEKVFLECVQDMDHENMFWYRQDPGLGLRLIYFSYDVKMKEKGDIPEGYSVSREKKERFSLILESASTNQTSMYLCASGGQVWNTEAFFGQGTRLTVV.

This chain joins TRBV30 and TRBJ1-1; the D gene is possibly TRBD1 (6 bases). Trimming left V 0 bases short and J 9 bases short, with 14 bases between. The CDR3 totals 13 residues. From germline, CDR1 is GTSNPN and CDR2 SVGIG (reference sequence). As DNA, the CDR3 is TGTGCCTGGAGTGTACGGGGGGCTCTCCAAGCTTTCTTT. Its protein is CAWSVRGALQAFF.

The V call is TRBV28, the J call TRBJ1-3; no firm D call. The V and J ends lost 1 base and 2 bases respectively, with 12 bases between them. The CDR3 is 16 amino acids. Germline assignment: CDR1 MDHEN and CDR2 SYDVKM. In DNA, the CDR3 is TGTGCCAGCAGTTTATTTCGGGGAATAGCTGGAAACACCATATATTTT. Amino acids: CASSLFRGIAGNTIYF.

The DNA for the CDR3 is TGTGCCATAGATTCACCCCTCCACTTT. Its translation: CAIDSPLHF. The rearrangement links TRBV24-1 to TRBJ1-6; D is unclear. Germline values: CDR1 KGHDR, CDR2 SFDVKD. V shed 11 bases and J shed 8 bases, with 3 bases lying between them. The CDR3 contains 9 residues.

The rearrangement joins TRBV25-1 to TRBJ1-1; maybe TRBD1 (6 bases). Looked up from germline, CDR1 is MGHDK and CDR2 is SYGVNS. V was clipped by 6 bases and J by 4 bases, with 15 bases between them. This CDR3 is 14 amino acids long. The CDR3 loop reads CASRPTGLATEAFF. For the CDR3, the DNA is TGTGCCAGCAGACCTACAGGGTTGGCCACTGAAGCTTTCTTT.

The chain uses TRBV23-1 and TRBJ2-7; tentative D call: TRBD1 (6 bases). TRBV23-1 is marked as an open reading frame, function uncertain. Trimming removed 8 bases from V and 4 bases from J, with 18 bases in between. This CDR3 spans 14 amino acids. The CDR3 spells CASGVRDITYEQYF. In DNA, the CDR3 is TGCGCCAGCGGAGTCCGGGACATCACTTACGAGCAGTACTTC.

The V and J genes are TRBV5-1 and TRBJ1-2; D might be TRBD1 (5 bases). This CDR3 is built from 13 residues. Deletions cut 7 bases from V and 6 bases from J, with 16 bases between. Germline V lookup: CDR1 SGHRS, CDR2 YFSETQ. CDR3 region: CASAPGQGHGYTF. The CDR3 nucleotides read TGCGCCAGCGCCCCGGGCCAGGGCCATGGCTACACCTTC.

The sample holds a few counts of this clone. The rearrangement uses TRBV9 and TRBJ1-2; 7 bases fit TRBD1. The CDR3 is 15 residues long. In germline, CDR1 is SGDLS, CDR2 YYNGEE. The junction had 9 bases not matched to a gene; V was cut back by 0 bases and J by 7 bases. The CDR3 reads CASSVDPGGLAGYTF. The CDR3 DNA follows: TGTGCCAGCAGCGTAGACCCAGGGGGTCTCGCTGGCTACACCTTC.

This chain uses TRBV7-3 with TRBJ1-1; TRBD1 is a possible D gene (5 bases). Per germline, CDR1 SGHTA and CDR2 FQGTGA. The CDR3 totals 13 residues. Trimming stripped 6 bases from V and 7 bases from J, with 15 bases between. The chain's CDR3 is CASSLSQGVEAFF. In nucleotides, the CDR3 is TGTGCCAGCAGTCTTAGCCAGGGCGTTGAAGCTTTCTTT. Full variable domain (missing parts from reference TRBV7-3 and TRBJ1-1): GAGVSQTPSNKVTEKGKYVELRCDPISGHTALYWYRQSLGQGPEFLIYFQGTGAADDSGLPNDRFFAVRPEGSVSTLKIQRTERGDSAVYLCASSLSQGVEAFFGQGTRLTVV.

The chain uses TRBV19 and TRBJ2-1, with 7 bases identical to TRBD1. This CDR3 is built from 15 residues. Germline lookup yields CDR1 LNHDA and CDR2 SQIVND (reference sequence). V trimming: 4 bases; J trimming: 5 bases; junction bases outside the gene matches: 8. The CDR3 DNA is TGTGCCAGTAGTAGACAGGGAAAGTTCAACAATGAGCAGTTCTTC. Protein sequence: CASSRQGKFNNEQFF.

The V and J genes are TRBV7-3 and TRBJ2-5, with 7 bases matching TRBD2. J lost 5 bases, V lost 2 bases, and 5 bases had no gene match. CDR1 and CDR2 from the germline V gene are SGHTA and FQGTGA. The length of the CDR3 is 14 residues. The CDR3 protein is CASSLVGGGETQYF. The CDR3 DNA reads TGTGCCAGCAGCTTAGTCGGGGGAGGGGAGACCCAGTACTTC.

The rearrangement joins TRBV5-6 to TRBJ1-2; 8 positions agree with TRBD1. V trimming: 2 bases; J trimming: 8 bases; junction bases outside the gene matches: 11. The length of the CDR3 is 15 residues. Germline assignment: CDR1 SGHDT and CDR2 YYEEEE. The CDR3, as DNA: TGTGCCAGCAGCTTCAATCCGGGACAGGTGTACGGCTACACCTTC. Residues: CASSFNPGQVYGYTF.

This CDR3 is CASSLQSSLYGYTF. The DNA of the CDR3 is TGTGCCAGCAGCTTGCAGTCCTCCCTCTATGGCTACACCTTC. J is TRBJ1-2 and V is TRBV5-4; D is ambiguous. Trimming pared 1 base from V and 4 bases from J, leaving 11 bases between. CDR3 length: 14 residues. From germline, CDR1 is SGHNT and CDR2 YYREEE (reference sequence).

The chain recombines TRBV4-1 with TRBJ1-2; D gene ambiguous. With 6 bases removed from V and 5 bases from J, the gap between germline ends came to 19 bases. The CDR3 extends over 15 amino acids. The V gene's germline CDR1 is MGHRA and CDR2 YSYEKL. CDR3 in amino acids: CASSREPRPQYGYTF. The CDR3 nucleotides read TGCGCCAGCAGTCGTGAACCCAGGCCGCAATATGGCTACACCTTC.